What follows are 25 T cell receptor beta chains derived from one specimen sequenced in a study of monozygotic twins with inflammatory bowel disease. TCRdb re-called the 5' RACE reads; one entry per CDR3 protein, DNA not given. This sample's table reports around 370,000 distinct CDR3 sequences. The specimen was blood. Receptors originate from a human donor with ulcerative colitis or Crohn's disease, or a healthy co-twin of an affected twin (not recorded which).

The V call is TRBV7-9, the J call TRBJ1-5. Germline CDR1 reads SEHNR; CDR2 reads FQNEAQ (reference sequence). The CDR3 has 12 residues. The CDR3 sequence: CASSLANQPQHF.

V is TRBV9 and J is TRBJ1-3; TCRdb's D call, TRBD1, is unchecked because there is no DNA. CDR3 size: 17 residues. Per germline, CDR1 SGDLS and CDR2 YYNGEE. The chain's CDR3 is CASSVDWTGRSGNTIYF.

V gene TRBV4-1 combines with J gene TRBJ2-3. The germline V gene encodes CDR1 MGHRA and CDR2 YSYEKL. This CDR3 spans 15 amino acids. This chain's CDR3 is CASSQVIMGTDTRYF.

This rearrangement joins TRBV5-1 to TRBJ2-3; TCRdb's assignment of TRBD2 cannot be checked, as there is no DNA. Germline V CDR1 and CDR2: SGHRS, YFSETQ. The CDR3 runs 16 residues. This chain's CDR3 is CASSELAGGPTDTQYF. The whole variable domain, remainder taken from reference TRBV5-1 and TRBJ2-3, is KAGVTQTPRYLIKTRGQQVTLSCSPISGHRSVSWYQQTPGQGLQFLFEYFSETQRNKGNFPGRFSGRQFSNSRSEMNVSTLELGDSALYLCASSELAGGPTDTQYFGPGTRLTVL.

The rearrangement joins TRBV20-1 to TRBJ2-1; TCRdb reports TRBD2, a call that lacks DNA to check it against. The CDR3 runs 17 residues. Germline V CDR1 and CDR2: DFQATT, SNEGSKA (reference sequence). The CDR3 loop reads CSARDESASGAYNEQFF.

CDR3 in amino acids: CASSLTSGGYQETQYF. V gene TRBV27 combines with J gene TRBJ2-5; the D gene TCRdb calls, TRBD2, cannot be checked with no DNA. Germline CDR1 MNHEY, CDR2 SMNVEV (reference sequence). CDR3 length equals 16 residues.

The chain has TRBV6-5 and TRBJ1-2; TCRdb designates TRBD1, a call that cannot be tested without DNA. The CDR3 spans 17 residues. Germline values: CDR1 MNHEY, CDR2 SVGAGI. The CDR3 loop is CASSYSGTGVANYGYTF.

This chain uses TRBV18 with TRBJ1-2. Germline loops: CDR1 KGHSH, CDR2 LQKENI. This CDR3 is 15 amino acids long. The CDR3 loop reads CASSPLKQSTTGYTF.

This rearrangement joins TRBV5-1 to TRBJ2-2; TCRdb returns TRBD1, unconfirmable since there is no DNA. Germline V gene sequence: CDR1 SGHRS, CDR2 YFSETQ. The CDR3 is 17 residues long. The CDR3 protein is CASTHGRDRGNTGELFF.

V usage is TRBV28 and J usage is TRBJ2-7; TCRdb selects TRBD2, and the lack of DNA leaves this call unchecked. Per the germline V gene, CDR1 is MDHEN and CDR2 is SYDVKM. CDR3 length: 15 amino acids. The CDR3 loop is CASSIVGALSYEQYF.

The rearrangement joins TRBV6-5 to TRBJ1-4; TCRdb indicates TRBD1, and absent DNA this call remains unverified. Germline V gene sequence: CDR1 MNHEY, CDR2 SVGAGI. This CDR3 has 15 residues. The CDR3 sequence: CASSYSGTGGEKLFF.

CDR3 loop: CASSAYTSGRSYEQYF. This chain uses TRBV5-1 with TRBJ2-7; TCRdb returns TRBD2, unconfirmable since there is no DNA. The CDR3 has 16 residues. Germline V gene sequence: CDR1 SGHRS, CDR2 YFSETQ.

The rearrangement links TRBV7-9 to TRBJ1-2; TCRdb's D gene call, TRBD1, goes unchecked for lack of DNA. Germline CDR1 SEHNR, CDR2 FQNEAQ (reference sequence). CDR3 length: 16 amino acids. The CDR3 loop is CASSSLQGGAGYGYTF. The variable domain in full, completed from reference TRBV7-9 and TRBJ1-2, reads DTGVSQNPRHKITKRGQNVTFRCDPISEHNRLYWYRQTLGQGPEFLTYFQNEAQLEKSRLLSDRFSAERPKGSFSTLEIQRTEQGDSAMYLCASSSLQGGAGYGYTFGSGTRLTVV.

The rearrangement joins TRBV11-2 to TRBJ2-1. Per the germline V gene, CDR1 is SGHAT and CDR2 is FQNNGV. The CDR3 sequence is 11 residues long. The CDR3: CASSLMTEQFF.

The CDR3: CASPSVIRTGAYNEQFF. The chain is built from TRBV2 and TRBJ2-1; as DNA is missing, the TRBD1 call by TCRdb cannot be tested. Germline V gene sequence: CDR1 SNHLY, CDR2 FYNNEI. The CDR3 runs to 17 residues.

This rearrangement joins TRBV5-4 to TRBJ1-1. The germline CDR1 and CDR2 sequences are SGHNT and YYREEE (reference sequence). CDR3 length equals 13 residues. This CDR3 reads CASKEGSGTEAFF.

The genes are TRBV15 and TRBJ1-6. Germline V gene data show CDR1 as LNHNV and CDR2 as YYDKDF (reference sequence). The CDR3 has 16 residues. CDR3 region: CATSRDGQTHNSPLHF.

This CDR3 reads CASSLQIGTGIHEQYF. The chain links TRBV5-1 to TRBJ2-7; the D call of TRBD1 rests on TCRdb alone, since no DNA is present to check it. The CDR3 has 16 amino acids. Germline V gives CDR1 SGHRS, CDR2 YFSETQ.

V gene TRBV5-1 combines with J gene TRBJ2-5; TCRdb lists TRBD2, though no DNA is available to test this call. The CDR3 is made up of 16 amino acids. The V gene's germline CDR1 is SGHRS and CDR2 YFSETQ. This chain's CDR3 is CASSLSAGGTQETQYF.

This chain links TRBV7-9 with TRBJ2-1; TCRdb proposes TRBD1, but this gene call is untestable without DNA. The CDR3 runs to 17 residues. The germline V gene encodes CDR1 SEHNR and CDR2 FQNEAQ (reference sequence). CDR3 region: CASTTRWTDPSYNEQFF.

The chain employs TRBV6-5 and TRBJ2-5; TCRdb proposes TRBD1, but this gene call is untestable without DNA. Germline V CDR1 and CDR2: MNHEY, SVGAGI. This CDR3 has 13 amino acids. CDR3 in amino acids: CASTTGFGETQYF.

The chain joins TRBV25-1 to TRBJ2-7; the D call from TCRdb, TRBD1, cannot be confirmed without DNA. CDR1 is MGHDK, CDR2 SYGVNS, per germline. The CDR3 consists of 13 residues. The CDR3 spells CASRLQGDYEQYF.

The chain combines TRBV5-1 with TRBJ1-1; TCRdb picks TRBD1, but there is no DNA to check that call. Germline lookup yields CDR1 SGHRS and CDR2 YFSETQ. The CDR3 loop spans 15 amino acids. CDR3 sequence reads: CASSLRVRDNTEAFF.

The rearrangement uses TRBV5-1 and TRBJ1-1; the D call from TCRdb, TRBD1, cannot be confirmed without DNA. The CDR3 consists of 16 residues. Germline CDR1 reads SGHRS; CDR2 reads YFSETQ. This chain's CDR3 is CASSPGQGNMNTEAFF.

This chain's CDR3 is CASSLATKNTEAFF. The chain has TRBV5-1 and TRBJ1-1. The germline V gene encodes CDR1 SGHRS and CDR2 YFSETQ. The CDR3 is 14 residues long.